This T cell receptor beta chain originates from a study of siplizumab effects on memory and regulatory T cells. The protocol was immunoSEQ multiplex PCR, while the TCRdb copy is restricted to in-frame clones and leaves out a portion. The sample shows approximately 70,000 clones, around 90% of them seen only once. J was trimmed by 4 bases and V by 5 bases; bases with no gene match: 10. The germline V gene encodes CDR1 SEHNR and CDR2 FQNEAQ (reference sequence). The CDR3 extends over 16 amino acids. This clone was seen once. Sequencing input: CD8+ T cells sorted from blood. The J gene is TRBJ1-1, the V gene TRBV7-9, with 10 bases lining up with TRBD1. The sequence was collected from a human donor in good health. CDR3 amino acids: CASSTGTGVLGTEAFF. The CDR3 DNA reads TGTGCCAGCAGCACTGGGACAGGGGTTTTGGGCACTGAAGCTTTCTTT.